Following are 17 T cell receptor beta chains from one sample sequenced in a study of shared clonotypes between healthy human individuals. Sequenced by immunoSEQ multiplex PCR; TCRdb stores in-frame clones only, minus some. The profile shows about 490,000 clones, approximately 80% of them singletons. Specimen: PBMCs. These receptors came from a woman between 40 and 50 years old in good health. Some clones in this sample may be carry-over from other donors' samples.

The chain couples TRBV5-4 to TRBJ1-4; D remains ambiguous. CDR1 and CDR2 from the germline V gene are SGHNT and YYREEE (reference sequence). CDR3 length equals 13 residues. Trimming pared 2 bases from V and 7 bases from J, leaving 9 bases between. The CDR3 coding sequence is TGTGCCAGCAGCTTTGTGGGTGGTGAAAAACTGTTTTTT. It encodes CASSFVGGEKLFF.

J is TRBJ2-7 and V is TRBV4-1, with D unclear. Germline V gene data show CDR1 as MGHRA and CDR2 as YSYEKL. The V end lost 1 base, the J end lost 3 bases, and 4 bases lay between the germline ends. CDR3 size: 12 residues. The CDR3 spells CASSQAGYEQYF. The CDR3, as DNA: TGCGCCAGCAGCCAAGCAGGCTACGAGCAGTACTTC.

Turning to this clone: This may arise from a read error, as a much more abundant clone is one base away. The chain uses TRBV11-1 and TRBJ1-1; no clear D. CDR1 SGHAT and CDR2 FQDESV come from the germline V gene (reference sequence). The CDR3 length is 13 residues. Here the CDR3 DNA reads TGTGACAGCACCTTTAAGAGAGGCACTGAAGCTTTCTTT. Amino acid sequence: CDSTFKRGTEAFF. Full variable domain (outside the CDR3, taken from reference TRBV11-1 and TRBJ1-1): EAEVAQSPRYKITEKSQAVAFWCDPISGHATLYWYRQILGQGPELLVQFQDESVVDDSQLPKDRFSAERLKGVDSTLKIQPAELGDSAMYLCDSTFKRGTEAFFGQGTRLTVV.

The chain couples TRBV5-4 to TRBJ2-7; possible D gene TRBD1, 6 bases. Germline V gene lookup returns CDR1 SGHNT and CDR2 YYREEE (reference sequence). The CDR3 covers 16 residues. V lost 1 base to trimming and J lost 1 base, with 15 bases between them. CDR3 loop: CASSLLGRGASYEQYF. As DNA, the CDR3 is TGTGCCAGCAGCTTGTTGGGCAGGGGTGCGTCCTACGAGCAGTACTTC.

DNA for the CDR3: TGCGCCAGCAGAACGGGACTAGATGGTGACGAGCAGTACTTC. This gives the protein CASRTGLDGDEQYF. The V gene is TRBV5-1, the J gene TRBJ2-7; 8 positions agree with TRBD2. Looked up from germline, CDR1 is SGHRS and CDR2 is YFSETQ. The V segment lost 5 bases and the J segment 5 bases; nucleotides outside the gene matches: 9. The CDR3 covers 14 residues. Looking up the rest from reference TRBV5-1 and TRBJ2-7 gives the full variable domain: KAGVTQTPRYLIKTRGQQVTLSCSPISGHRSVSWYQQTPGQGLQFLFEYFSETQRNKGNFPGRFSGRQFSNSRSEMNVSTLELGDSALYLCASRTGLDGDEQYFGPGTRLTVT.

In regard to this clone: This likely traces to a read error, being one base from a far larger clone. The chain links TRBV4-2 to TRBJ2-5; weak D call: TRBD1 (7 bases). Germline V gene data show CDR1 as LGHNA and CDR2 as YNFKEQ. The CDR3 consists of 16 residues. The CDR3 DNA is TGTGCCAGCAGACAAGGTCGAGAAGCAGGGGGGGAGACCCAGTACTTC. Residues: CASRQGREAGGETQYF.

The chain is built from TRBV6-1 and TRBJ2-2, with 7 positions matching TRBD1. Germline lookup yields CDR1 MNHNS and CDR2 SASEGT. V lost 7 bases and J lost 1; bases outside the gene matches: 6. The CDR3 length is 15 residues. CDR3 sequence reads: CASNPDRLNTGELFF. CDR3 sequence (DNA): TGTGCCAGCAACCCGGACAGGCTGAACACCGGGGAGCTGTTTTTT.

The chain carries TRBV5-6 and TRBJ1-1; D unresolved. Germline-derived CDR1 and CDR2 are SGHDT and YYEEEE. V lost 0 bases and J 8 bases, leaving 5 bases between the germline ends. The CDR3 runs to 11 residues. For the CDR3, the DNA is TGTGCCAGCAGCTTGGTTGGGGAAGCTTTCTTT. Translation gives CASSLVGEAFF.

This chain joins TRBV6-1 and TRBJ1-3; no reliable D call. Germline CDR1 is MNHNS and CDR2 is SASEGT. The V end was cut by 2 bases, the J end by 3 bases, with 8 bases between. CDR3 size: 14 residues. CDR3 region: CASSENTFGNTIYF. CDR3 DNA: TGTGCCAGCAGTGAAAATACTTTTGGAAACACCATATATTTT.

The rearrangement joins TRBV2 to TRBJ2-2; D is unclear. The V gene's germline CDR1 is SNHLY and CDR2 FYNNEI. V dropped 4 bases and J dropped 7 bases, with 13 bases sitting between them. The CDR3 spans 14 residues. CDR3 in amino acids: CASSVVYQIGELFF. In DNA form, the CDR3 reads TGTGCCAGCAGTGTGGTCTACCAGATCGGGGAGCTGTTTTTT.

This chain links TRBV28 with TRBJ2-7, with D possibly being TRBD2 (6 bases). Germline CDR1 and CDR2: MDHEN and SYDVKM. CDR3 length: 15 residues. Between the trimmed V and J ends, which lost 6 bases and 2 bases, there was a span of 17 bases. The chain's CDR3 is CASSSRGLRTYEQYF. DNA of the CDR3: TGTGCCAGCAGCTCCCGGGGACTCAGAACCTACGAGCAGTACTTC.

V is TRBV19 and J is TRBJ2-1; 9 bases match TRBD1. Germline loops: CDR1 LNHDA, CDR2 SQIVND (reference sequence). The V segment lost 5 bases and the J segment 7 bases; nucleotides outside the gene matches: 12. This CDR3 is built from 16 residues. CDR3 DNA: TGTGCCAGTAGTGATGCCGGGACAGGGATAGCGAATGAGCAGTTCTTC. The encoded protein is CASSDAGTGIANEQFF.

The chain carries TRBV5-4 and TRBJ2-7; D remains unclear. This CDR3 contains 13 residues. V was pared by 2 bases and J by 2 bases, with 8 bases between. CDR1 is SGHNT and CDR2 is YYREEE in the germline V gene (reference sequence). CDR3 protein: CASSFPGPYEQYF. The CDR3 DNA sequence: TGTGCCAGCAGCTTTCCGGGTCCCTACGAGCAGTACTTC. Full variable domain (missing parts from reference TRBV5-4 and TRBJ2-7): ETGVTQSPTHLIKTRGQQVTLRCSSQSGHNTVSWYQQALGQGPQFIFQYYREEENGRGNFPPRFSGLQFPNYSSELNVNALELDDSALYLCASSFPGPYEQYFGPGTRLTVT.

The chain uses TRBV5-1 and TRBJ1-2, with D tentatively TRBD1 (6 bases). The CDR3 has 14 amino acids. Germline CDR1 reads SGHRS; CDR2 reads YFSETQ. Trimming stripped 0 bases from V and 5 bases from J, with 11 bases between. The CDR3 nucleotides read TGCGCCAGCAGCTTGGAGACAGGAAAGTATGGCTACACCTTC. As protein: CASSLETGKYGYTF.

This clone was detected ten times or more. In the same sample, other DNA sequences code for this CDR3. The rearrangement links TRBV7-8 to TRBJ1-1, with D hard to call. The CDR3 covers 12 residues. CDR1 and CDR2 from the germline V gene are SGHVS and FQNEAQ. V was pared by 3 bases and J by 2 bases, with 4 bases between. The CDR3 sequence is CASSFLNTEAFF. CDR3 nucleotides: TGTGCCAGCAGCTTTTTAAACACTGAAGCTTTCTTT. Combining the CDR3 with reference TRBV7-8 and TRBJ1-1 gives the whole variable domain GAGVSQSPRYKVAKRGQDVALRCDPISGHVSLFWYQQALGQGPEFLTYFQNEAQLDKSGLPSDRFFAERPEGSVSTLKIQRTQQEDSAVYLCASSFLNTEAFFGQGTRLTVV.

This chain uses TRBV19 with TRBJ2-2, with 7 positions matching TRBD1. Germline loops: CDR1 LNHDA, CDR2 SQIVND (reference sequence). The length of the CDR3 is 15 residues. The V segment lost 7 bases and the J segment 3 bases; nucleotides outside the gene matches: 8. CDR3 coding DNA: TGTGCCAGTAACCGACAGGGTAAAGACACCGGGGAGCTGTTTTTT. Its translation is CASNRQGKDTGELFF.

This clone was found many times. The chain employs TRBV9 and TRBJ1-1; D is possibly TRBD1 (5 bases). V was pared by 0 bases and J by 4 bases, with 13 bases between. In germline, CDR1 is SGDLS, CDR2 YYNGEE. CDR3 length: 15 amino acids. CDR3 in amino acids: CASSVAGGSFTEAFF. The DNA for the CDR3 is TGTGCCAGCAGCGTAGCTGGGGGTTCCTTCACTGAAGCTTTCTTT.